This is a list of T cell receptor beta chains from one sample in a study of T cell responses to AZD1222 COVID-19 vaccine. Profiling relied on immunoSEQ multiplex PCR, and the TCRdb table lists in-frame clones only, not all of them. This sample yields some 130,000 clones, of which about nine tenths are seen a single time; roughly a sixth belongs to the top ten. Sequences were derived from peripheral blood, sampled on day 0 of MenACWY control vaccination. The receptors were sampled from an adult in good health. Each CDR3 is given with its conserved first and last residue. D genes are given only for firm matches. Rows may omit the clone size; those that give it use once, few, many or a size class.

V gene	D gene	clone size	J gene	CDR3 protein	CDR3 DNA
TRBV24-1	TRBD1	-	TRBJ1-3	CATGRRQGQNTIYF	TGTGCCACCGGAAGGAGACAGGGGCAAAACACCATATATTTT
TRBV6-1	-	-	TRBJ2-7	CASSAGRGGGWYEQYF	TGTGCCAGCAGTGCCGGGCGTGGGGGGGGCTGGTACGAGCAGTACTTC
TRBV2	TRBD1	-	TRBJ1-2	CASSSTGDRVSPGYTF	TGTGCCAGCAGTTCGACCGGCGACAGGGTGTCTCCTGGCTACACCTTC
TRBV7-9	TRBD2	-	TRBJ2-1	CASSVGTSGRVDNEQFF	TGTGCCAGCAGCGTGGGGACTAGCGGGAGGGTGGACAATGAGCAGTTCTTC
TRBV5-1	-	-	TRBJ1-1	CASTMDGRRVTEAFF	TGCGCCAGCACCATGGACGGCCGAAGGGTCACTGAAGCTTTCTTT
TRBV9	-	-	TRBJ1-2	CASSVSTDRNYGYTF	TGTGCCAGCAGCGTCTCGACGGATCGAAACTATGGCTACACCTTC
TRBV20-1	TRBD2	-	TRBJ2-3	CSASILAKSTDTQYF	TGCAGTGCTAGTATACTAGCGAAAAGCACAGATACGCAGTATTTT
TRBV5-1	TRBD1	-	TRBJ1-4	CASSLAGTVATNEKLFF	TGCGCCAGCAGCTTGGCGGGGACAGTTGCAACTAATGAAAAACTGTTTTTT
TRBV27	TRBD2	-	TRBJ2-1	CASSVRLAGVNEQFF	TGTGCCAGCAGTGTAAGACTAGCGGGAGTTAATGAGCAGTTCTTC
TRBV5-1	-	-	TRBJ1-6	CASSQRGSSYNSPLHF	TGCGCCAGCAGCCAGCGAGGGAGCTCCTATAATTCACCCCTCCACTTT
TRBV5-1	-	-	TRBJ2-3	CASSLLDTQYF	TGCGCCAGCAGCTTGTTGGATACGCAGTATTTT
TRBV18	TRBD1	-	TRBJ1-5	CASSPRTGSNQPQHF	TGTGCCAGCTCACCACGGACAGGAAGCAATCAGCCCCAGCATTTT
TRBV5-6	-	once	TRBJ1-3	CASSRTIGNTIYF	TGTGCCAGCAGCAGGACAATCGGAAACACCATATATTTT
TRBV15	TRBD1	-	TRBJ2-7	CATSRADRASYEQYF	TGTGCCACCAGCAGAGCCGACAGGGCCTCCTACGAGCAGTACTTC
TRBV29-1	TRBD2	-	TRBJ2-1	CSARLAAGTYNEQFF	TGCAGCGCACGACTAGCAGCGGGGACCTACAATGAGCAGTTCTTC
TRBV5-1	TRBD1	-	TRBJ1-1	CASSTGMNTEAFF	TGCGCCAGCTCGACAGGGATGAACACTGAAGCTTTCTTT
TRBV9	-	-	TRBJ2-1	CASSVAKASGNEQFF	TGTGCCAGCAGCGTAGCAAAAGCCTCTGGGAATGAGCAGTTCTTC
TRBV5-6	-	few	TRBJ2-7	CASSSERSTYEQYF	TGTGCCAGCAGCTCCGAGAGGTCAACCTACGAGCAGTACTTC
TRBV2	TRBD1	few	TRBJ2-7	CASSGQGASYEQYF	TGTGCCAGCAGTGGACAGGGTGCTTCCTACGAGCAGTACTTC
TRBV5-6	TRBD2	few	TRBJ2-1	CASSPGASGRVEQFF	TGTGCCAGCAGCCCGGGTGCTAGCGGGAGGGTTGAGCAGTTCTTC
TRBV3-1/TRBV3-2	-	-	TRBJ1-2	CASSQGGRAHGYTF	TGTGCCAGCAGCCAAGGAGGGCGGGCACATGGCTACACCTTC
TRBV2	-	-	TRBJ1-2	CASSELIGVYGYTF	TGTGCCAGCAGTGAACTAATAGGAGTATATGGCTACACCTTC
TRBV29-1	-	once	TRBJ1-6	CSVLDSNSPLHF	TGCAGCGTCCTGGACAGTAATTCACCCCTCCACTTT
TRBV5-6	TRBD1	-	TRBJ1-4	CASSYDRGLEKLFF	TGTGCCAGCAGCTACGACAGGGGGCTTGAAAAACTGTTTTTT
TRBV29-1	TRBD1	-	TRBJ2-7	CSVVRTGGVEQYF	TGCAGCGTCGTCAGGACAGGGGGAGTCGAGCAGTACTTC
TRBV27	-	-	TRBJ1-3	CASSLTLSSGNTIYF	TGTGCCAGCAGTTTAACTTTATCTTCGGGAAACACCATATATTTT
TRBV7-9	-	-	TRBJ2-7	CASSLAGTQDQYF	TGTGCCAGCAGCTTAGCGGGGACTCAAGACCAGTACTTC
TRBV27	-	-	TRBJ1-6	CASKKGPNYNSPLHF	TGTGCCAGCAAGAAGGGCCCAAACTATAATTCACCCCTCCACTTT
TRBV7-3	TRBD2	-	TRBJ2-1	CASSSGTSRTRAEQFF	TGTGCCAGCAGCTCAGGGACTAGCCGGACTAGGGCTGAGCAGTTCTTC
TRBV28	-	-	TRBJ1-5	CASRLQEYSNQPQHF	TGTGCCAGCAGGTTACAGGAATATAGCAATCAGCCCCAGCATTTT
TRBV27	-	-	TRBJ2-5	CASSMLVGGETQYF	TGTGCCAGCAGCATGCTTGTCGGGGGAGAGACCCAGTACTTC
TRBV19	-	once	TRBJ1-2	CASSRTENYGYTF	TGTGCCAGTTCTAGGACAGAGAACTATGGCTACACCTTC
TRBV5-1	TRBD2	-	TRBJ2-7	CASRDPGRAHYEQYF	TGCGCCAGCAGGGACCCCGGGAGGGCCCACTACGAGCAGTACTTC
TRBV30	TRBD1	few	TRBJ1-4	CAWSFQGARREKLFF	TGTGCCTGGAGTTTCCAGGGGGCGCGGCGTGAAAAACTGTTTTTT
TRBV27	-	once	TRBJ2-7	CASSLQGYEQYF	TGTGCCAGCAGTTTACAGGGTTACGAGCAGTACTTC
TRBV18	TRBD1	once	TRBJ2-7	CASSPWTGGNDEQYF	TGTGCCAGCTCACCGTGGACAGGGGGAAATGACGAGCAGTACTTC
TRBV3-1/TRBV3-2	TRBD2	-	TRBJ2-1	CASSLNGPSGRKNEQFF	TGTGCCAGCAGCCTAAATGGCCCTAGCGGGAGAAAGAATGAGCAGTTCTTC
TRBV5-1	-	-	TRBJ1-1	CASSLEGWNTEAFF	TGCGCCAGCAGCTTGGAGGGTTGGAACACTGAAGCTTTCTTT
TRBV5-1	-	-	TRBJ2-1	CASRNSRDGYNEQFF	TGCGCCAGCAGGAATAGCCGGGACGGCTACAATGAGCAGTTCTTC
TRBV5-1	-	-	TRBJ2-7	CASSASLDEALEQYF	TGCGCCAGCAGCGCCTCCCTGGACGAGGCGCTGGAGCAGTACTTC
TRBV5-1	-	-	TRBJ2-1	CASSLETATRVGNNEQFF	TGCGCCAGCAGCTTGGAAACCGCTACTAGGGTCGGGAACAATGAGCAGTTCTTC
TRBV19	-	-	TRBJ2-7	CASSIRGSSYEQYF	TGTGCCAGTAGTATACGGGGGTCGTCCTACGAGCAGTACTTC
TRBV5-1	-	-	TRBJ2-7	CASSLGRTMSSYEQYF	TGCGCCAGCAGCTTGGGGCGGACCATGAGCTCCTACGAGCAGTACTTC
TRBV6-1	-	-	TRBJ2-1	CASSEGMPSYNEQFF	TGTGCCAGCAGTGAAGGGATGCCATCCTACAATGAGCAGTTCTTC
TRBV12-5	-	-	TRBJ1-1	CASGGGEGTMNTEAFF	TGTGCTAGTGGTGGCGGGGAGGGGACCATGAACACTGAAGCTTTCTTT
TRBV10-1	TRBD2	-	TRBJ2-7	CASSEVAGGEQYF	TGCGCCAGCAGTGAGGTCGCGGGGGGCGAGCAGTACTTC
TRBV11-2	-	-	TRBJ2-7	CASSSNRGWGYEQYF	TGTGCCAGCAGCTCGAATCGGGGCTGGGGGTACGAGCAGTACTTC
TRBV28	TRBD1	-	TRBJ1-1	CASRVHRGWRHTEAFF	TGTGCCAGCCGGGTACACAGGGGGTGGCGGCACACTGAAGCTTTCTTT
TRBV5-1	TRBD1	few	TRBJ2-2	CASSTGGTGELFF	TGCGCCAGCAGCACAGGGGGTACCGGGGAGCTGTTTTTT
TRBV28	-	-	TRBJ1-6	CASSLHSLFNSPLHF	TGTGCCAGCAGTTTGCACAGCCTATTTAATTCACCCCTCCACTTT
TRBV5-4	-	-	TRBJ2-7	CASSPEYSYEQYF	TGTGCCAGCAGCCCCGAGTACTCCTACGAGCAGTACTTC
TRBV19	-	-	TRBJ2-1	CASSIDLYNEQFF	TGTGCCAGTAGTATAGACTTATACAATGAGCAGTTCTTC
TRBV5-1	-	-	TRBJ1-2	CASSLARPSKGGYTF	TGCGCCAGCAGCTTGGCACGGCCGTCGAAGGGGGGCTACACCTTC
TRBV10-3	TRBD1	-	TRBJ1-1	CAISETGTGGDAFF	TGTGCCATCAGTGAGACCGGGACAGGGGGCGATGCTTTCTTT